A single sample is the source of the 10 T cell receptor beta chains below, sequenced in a study of blood T cell repertoires in COVID-19. Assay: immunoSEQ multiplex PCR; the TCRdb copy retains only in-frame clones and omits some. This table holds around 450,000 clones, less than 95% found once. Sequencing was performed on PBMCs or T cells enriched from blood (not recorded which). The receptors derive from a man in his late teens or twenties who had recovered from COVID-19.

The J gene is TRBJ1-2, the V gene TRBV12-5, with 9 bases lining up with TRBD1. V shed 1 base, J shed 6 bases, and the junction held 6 bases outside the gene matches. This CDR3 region has 15 residues. CDR1 and CDR2 from the germline V gene are LGHNT and FRNRAP. This CDR3 is CASGLGTGVIDGYTF. DNA for the CDR3: TGTGCTAGTGGTTTGGGGACAGGGGTAATCGATGGCTACACCTTC.

This chain links TRBV5-4 with TRBJ2-7, with 7 nucleotides matching TRBD1. The CDR3 has 13 residues. J was trimmed by 6 bases and V by 4 bases; bases with no gene match: 7. CDR1 and CDR2 (germline): SGHNT, YYREEE (reference sequence). CDR3 nucleotide sequence: TGTGCCAGCAGCCAGACAGGGTTAAGCGAGCAGTACTTC. Amino acid sequence: CASSQTGLSEQYF.

The chain couples TRBV20-1 to TRBJ2-7, with D tentatively TRBD2 (5 bases). Germline V lookup: CDR1 DFQATT, CDR2 SNEGSKA (reference sequence). CDR3 length: 11 amino acids. V was shortened by 6 bases and J by 5 bases, with 11 bases between the two germline ends. DNA for the CDR3: TGCAGTGCCGGGGAGAATGACGAGCAGTACTTC. Protein sequence: CSAGENDEQYF.

Only one count was recorded for this clone. The gene calls are TRBV28 and TRBJ2-5; 7 bases map to TRBD1. J lost 4 bases, V lost 5 bases, and 7 bases had no gene match. The germline V gene encodes CDR1 MDHEN and CDR2 SYDVKM. This CDR3 has 14 residues. The CDR3 here is CASSEQGFIETQYF. The CDR3 coding sequence is TGTGCCAGCAGTGAACAGGGGTTCATAGAGACCCAGTACTTC.

The CDR3 spells CASSTNPGTGVSEAFF. CDR3 DNA: TGTGCCAGTAGTACAAACCCCGGGACAGGGGTATCTGAAGCTTTCTTT. J is TRBJ1-1 and V is TRBV19, with 10 bases lining up with TRBD1. The CDR3 contains 16 residues. V lost 4 bases and J lost 6; bases outside the gene matches: 11. From germline, CDR1 is LNHDA and CDR2 SQIVND (reference sequence).

This clone was observed once. The chain is built from TRBV5-1 and TRBJ1-3; TRBD1 is a possible D gene (5 bases). The germline CDR1 and CDR2 sequences are SGHRS and YFSETQ. The CDR3 is 15 amino acids. V was pared by 5 bases and J by 6 bases, with 18 bases between. The CDR3 loop is CASRYGGTRENTIYF. In DNA form, the CDR3 reads TGCGCCAGCAGATACGGGGGGACTAGGGAAAACACCATATATTTT.

The CDR3 DNA reads TGCGCCAGCAGCCAAAGTGTAGGGACAGATCGGACTGAAGCTTTCTTT. This codes for CASSQSVGTDRTEAFF. The V and J genes are TRBV4-1 and TRBJ1-1; 7 positions agree with TRBD1. Trimming cost V 2 bases and J 5 bases; bases outside gene matches: 11. Germline V gene lookup returns CDR1 MGHRA and CDR2 YSYEKL. This CDR3 has 16 amino acids.

This clone turned up a few times. The rearrangement links TRBV6-5 to TRBJ1-2; 7 bases fit TRBD1. The CDR3 runs 14 residues. V trimming: 5 bases; J trimming: 7 bases; junction bases outside the gene matches: 10. In germline, CDR1 is MNHEY, CDR2 SVGAGI. For the CDR3, the DNA is TGTGCCAGCAGTCCCCCGGAGGACAGGACTGGCTACACCTTC. Its translation is CASSPPEDRTGYTF.

This clone was found many times. The chain joins TRBV19 to TRBJ2-1, with 7 positions matching TRBD2. Germline lookup yields CDR1 LNHDA and CDR2 SQIVND (reference sequence). J was trimmed by 4 bases and V by 3 bases; bases with no gene match: 3. The CDR3 runs to 14 residues. The CDR3 is CASSIGEGYNEQFF. The CDR3 DNA is TGTGCCAGTAGTATCGGGGAGGGGTACAATGAGCAGTTCTTC. The complete variable domain, with remaining parts taken from reference TRBV19 and TRBJ2-1, reads DGGITQSPKYLFRKEGQNVTLSCEQNLNHDAMYWYRQDPGQGLRLIYYSQIVNDFQKGDIAEGYSVSREKKESFPLTVTSAQKNPTAFYLCASSIGEGYNEQFFGPGTRLTVL.

The V call is TRBV2, the J call TRBJ1-2, with 7 bases fitting TRBD1. Germline CDR1 reads SNHLY; CDR2 reads FYNNEI. The CDR3 runs to 15 residues. V gave up 0 bases and J gave up 5 bases; unmatched junction bases: 6. DNA of the CDR3: TGTGCCAGCAGTGAAGCGCGAGGGGGCGGGTATGGCTACACCTTC. The encoded protein is CASSEARGGGYGYTF.